This paragraph covers one T cell receptor beta chain sequence. Two negative PCRs, clearance, or symptom resolution had been documented for recovered Cohort 3 donors. The source of the sample is a study of blood T cell repertoires in COVID-19. Clones were read by immunoSEQ multiplex PCR, and TCRdb kept only the in-frame ones, dropping some. This sample has about 440,000 clones, with about 90% found just once. The junction had 6 bases not matched to a gene; V was cut back by 7 bases and J by 2 bases. Germline CDR1 SGHRS, CDR2 YFSETQ. The CDR3 covers 14 residues. This receptor was taken from a man aged 18 to 30 who had recovered from COVID-19. Sequenced sample: PBMCs or T cells enriched from blood (not recorded which). The V and J genes are TRBV5-1 and TRBJ2-5; TRBD2 aligns across 9 bases. The CDR3 region is CASRLAELQETQYF. The CDR3 nucleotides are TGCGCCAGCCGACTAGCGGAATTACAAGAGACCCAGTACTTC.